The 30 T cell receptor beta chains in this list originate from one sample, sequenced in a study of blood T cell repertoires in COVID-19. Using immunoSEQ multiplex PCR, the repertoire was profiled, and TCRdb retains in-frame clones only, with some absent. This sample has around 13,000 clones, with roughly nine tenths found just once. The material sequenced was peripheral blood. Receptors were obtained from a man aged 50 or older with active COVID-19.

The V and J genes are TRBV27 and TRBJ2-1, with 8 nucleotides matching TRBD1. The V and J ends lost 3 bases and 7 bases, in that order; junction bases with no gene match: 5. The CDR3 sequence is 14 residues long. In germline, CDR1 is MNHEY, CDR2 SMNVEV (reference sequence). CDR3 coding DNA: TGTGCCAGCAGTTTGGGTACAGGGGGAAATGAGCAGTTCTTC. It yields the protein CASSLGTGGNEQFF.

The chain has TRBV3-1 (or the pseudogene TRBV3-2) and TRBJ1-6; 11 positions match TRBD1. The CDR3 runs 21 residues. Per the germline V gene, CDR1 is LGHDT and CDR2 is YNNKEL (reference sequence). The J segment lost 9 bases and the V segment lost 4 bases, leaving 23 bases of the junction unmatched. CDR3 DNA: TGTGCCAGCAGCCCCCACCCGGGCAGGACAGGGGGCCCAATAGTGGGTTCACCCCTCCACTTT. Protein product: CASSPHPGRTGGPIVGSPLHF.

The chain has TRBV6-5 and TRBJ2-2; 8 positions match TRBD1. The CDR3 totals 16 residues. V lost 0 bases to trimming and J lost 6 bases; unmatched junction nucleotides: 6. Germline V gene sequence: CDR1 MNHEY, CDR2 SVGAGI. The CDR3 is CASSYSGQGAAGELFF. The DNA for the CDR3 is TGTGCCAGCAGTTACTCGGGGCAGGGGGCCGCCGGGGAGCTGTTTTTT.

The chain couples TRBV2 to TRBJ1-1; the D is unclear. Trimming cost V 4 bases and J 1 base, with 7 bases left between them. The CDR3 spans 13 residues. Germline CDR1 reads SNHLY; CDR2 reads FYNNEI. CDR3 DNA: TGTGCCAGCAGTGTCTCAGAGAACACTGAAGCTTTCTTT. Translation: CASSVSENTEAFF.

CDR3 sequence (DNA): TGTGCCAGCAGTTACTTTAGGAGGGGTGGCTACACCTTC. This sequence encodes CASSYFRRGGYTF. V gene TRBV6-2 or TRBV6-3 combines with J gene TRBJ1-2; tentatively, D is TRBD1 (5 bases). V was clipped by 1 base and J by 7 bases, with 10 bases between them. This CDR3 contains 13 residues. Germline V lookup: CDR1 MNHEY, CDR2 SVGEGT.

V usage is TRBV5-1 and J usage is TRBJ2-2; 9 bases are a match to TRBD1. There are 16 residues in the CDR3. The germline V gene has CDR1 SGHRS and CDR2 YFSETQ. V shed 7 bases, J shed 7 bases, and the junction held 14 bases outside the gene matches. CDR3 nucleotides: TGCGCCAGCTACATAGGAGGGACAGGGTTGGACGGGGAGCTGTTTTTT. Amino acid sequence: CASYIGGTGLDGELFF. The variable domain in full, completed from reference TRBV5-1 and TRBJ2-2, reads KAGVTQTPRYLIKTRGQQVTLSCSPISGHRSVSWYQQTPGQGLQFLFEYFSETQRNKGNFPGRFSGRQFSNSRSEMNVSTLELGDSALYLCASYIGGTGLDGELFFGEGSRLTVL.

The chain employs TRBV6-2 or TRBV6-3 and TRBJ2-3; 10 bases match TRBD2. The CDR3 totals 21 residues. From germline, CDR1 is MNHEY and CDR2 SVGEGT. Trimming at V came to 0 bases and at J to 0 bases, leaving 15 bases not matched to a gene. The CDR3 region is CASSYSIETSGWIRSTDTQYF. Here the CDR3 DNA reads TGTGCCAGCAGTTACTCGATAGAGACTAGCGGGTGGATTCGAAGCACAGATACGCAGTATTTT.

The chain links TRBV5-8 to TRBJ2-7, with 9 bases aligning to TRBD2. V lost 4 bases to trimming and J lost 0 bases; unmatched junction nucleotides: 5. Germline V lookup: CDR1 SGHTS, CDR2 YDEGEE. This CDR3 is built from 15 residues. This chain's CDR3 is CASSRGLAHSYEQYF. The CDR3 nucleotides read TGTGCCAGCAGCCGGGGACTAGCCCACTCCTACGAGCAGTACTTC.

The genes are TRBV5-4 and TRBJ1-2; 10 bases are a match to TRBD1. V trimming: 4 bases; J trimming: 3 bases; junction bases outside the gene matches: 6. The CDR3 runs to 15 residues. The germline CDR1 and CDR2 sequences are SGHNT and YYREEE (reference sequence). The CDR3 sequence is CASSTRTGGDYGYTF. Here the CDR3 DNA reads TGTGCCAGCAGCACACGGACAGGGGGTGACTATGGCTACACCTTC.

Written as DNA, the CDR3 is TGTGCCAGCAGCGTTGACGGGACAGCCTACAATGAGCAGTTCTTC. Residues: CASSVDGTAYNEQFF. The chain combines TRBV9 with TRBJ2-1; 7 nucleotides agree with TRBD1. Germline CDR1 is SGDLS and CDR2 is YYNGEE. The V gene end was trimmed by 2 bases and the J gene end by 2 bases; junction bases not matched to a gene: 4. The CDR3 loop spans 15 amino acids.

The rearrangement uses TRBV7-2 and TRBJ2-5; 9 bases are shared with TRBD1. The CDR3 covers 15 residues. Germline loops: CDR1 SGHTA, CDR2 FQGNSA. The ends lost 5 bases at V and 5 bases at J; junction bases unmatched: 9. As DNA, the CDR3 is TGTGCCAGCAGCATCGGGACAGGGAAACGTGAGACCCAGTACTTC. Its protein is CASSIGTGKRETQYF. The full variable domain, in which reference TRBV7-2 and TRBJ2-5 provide the parts outside the CDR3, is GAGVSQSPSNKVTEKGKDVELRCDPISGHTALYWYRQSLGQGLEFLIYFQGNSAPDKSGLPSDRFSAERTGGSVSTLTIQRTQQEDSAVYLCASSIGTGKRETQYFGPGTRLLVL.

This sequence joins TRBV11-3 and TRBJ1-2; 7 nucleotides line up with TRBD1. V shed 5 bases, J shed 4 bases, and the junction held 16 bases outside the gene matches. CDR1 is SGHNT, CDR2 YENEEA, per germline. The CDR3 spans 17 residues. Written as DNA, the CDR3 is TGTGCCAGCAGCCCGGGCGGGGCAGGGGGGCGCCTCTATGGCTACACCTTC. Amino acids: CASSPGGAGGRLYGYTF. Full variable domain (remainder filled in from reference TRBV11-3 and TRBJ1-2): EAGVVQSPRYKIIEKKQPVAFWCNPISGHNTLYWYLQNLGQGPELLIRYENEEAVDDSQLPKDRFSAERLKGVDSTLKIQPAELGDSAVYLCASSPGGAGGRLYGYTFGSGTRLTVV.

The chain couples TRBV7-2 to TRBJ2-6; 7 positions match TRBD1. The trim removed 0 bases at V and 2 bases at J, leaving 1 base unmatched. Germline V gene sequence: CDR1 SGHTA, CDR2 FQGNSA. This CDR3 contains 16 residues. CDR3 DNA sequence: TGTGCCAGCAGCTTAGCAGGGGGCGCTGGGGCCAACGTCCTGACTTTC. This codes for CASSLAGGAGANVLTF. The whole variable domain, remainder taken from reference TRBV7-2 and TRBJ2-6, is GAGVSQSPSNKVTEKGKDVELRCDPISGHTALYWYRQSLGQGLEFLIYFQGNSAPDKSGLPSDRFSAERTGGSVSTLTIQRTQQEDSAVYLCASSLAGGAGANVLTFGAGSRLTVL.

This chain links TRBV28 with TRBJ1-5; D is uncertain. V was cut by 6 bases and J by 6 bases, with 15 bases left in between. Germline loops: CDR1 MDHEN, CDR2 SYDVKM. The CDR3 has 14 residues. This chain's CDR3 is CASSREGEGQPQHF. CDR3 DNA sequence: TGTGCCAGCAGCCGTGAGGGTGAGGGTCAGCCCCAGCATTTT.

The V gene is TRBV28, the J gene TRBJ2-7, with D tentatively TRBD2 (6 bases). CDR1 is MDHEN, CDR2 SYDVKM, per germline. V lost 3 bases and J lost 1, with 13 bases in between. This CDR3 spans 15 amino acids. The CDR3 nucleotides are TGTGCCAGCAGTTTCGAGGGAGGTCTATCCTACGAGCAGTACTTC. Amino acids: CASSFEGGLSYEQYF.

V gene TRBV11-1 combines with J gene TRBJ2-1, with 12 bases identical to TRBD2. Germline V lookup: CDR1 SGHAT, CDR2 FQDESV (reference sequence). Trimming at V came to 5 bases and at J to 3 bases, leaving 5 bases not matched to a gene. The CDR3 consists of 16 residues. The CDR3 spells CASSQRLAGDYNEQFF. Here the CDR3 DNA reads TGTGCCAGCAGCCAAAGACTAGCGGGAGACTACAATGAGCAGTTCTTC.

The V gene is TRBV5-1, the J gene TRBJ2-7, with 7 bases that match TRBD1. Germline values: CDR1 SGHRS, CDR2 YFSETQ. CDR3 length: 15 residues. Unmatched junction bases numbered 11, after V lost 4 bases and J lost 4 bases. The CDR3 region is CASSPTINRGYEQYF. DNA of the CDR3: TGCGCCAGCAGCCCGACGATCAACAGGGGATACGAGCAGTACTTC.

The V gene is TRBV13, the J gene TRBJ2-1; D is possibly TRBD2 (5 bases). CDR1 PRHDT and CDR2 FYEKMQ come from the germline V gene (reference sequence). The CDR3 consists of 16 residues. V was cut by 5 bases and J by 3 bases, with 17 bases left in between. The CDR3 DNA reads TGTGCCAGCAGCGCCCCGGCGGGTAGCTTCTACAATGAGCAGTTCTTC. Its translation: CASSAPAGSFYNEQFF. The whole variable domain, filled in from reference TRBV13 and TRBJ2-1, reads AAGVIQSPRHLIKEKRETATLKCYPIPRHDTVYWYQQGPGQDPQFLISFYEKMQSDKGSIPDRFSAQQFSDYHSELNMSSLELGDSALYFCASSAPAGSFYNEQFFGPGTRLTVL.

This rearrangement joins TRBV3-1 (or the pseudogene TRBV3-2) to TRBJ2-7; 7 bases are a match to TRBD2. The J segment lost 3 bases and the V segment lost 2 bases, leaving 4 bases of the junction unmatched. Looked up from germline, CDR1 is LGHDT and CDR2 is YNNKEL (reference sequence). CDR3 length: 14 amino acids. The CDR3 bases are TGTGCCAGCAGCCAACGGGACTACAGCTACGAGCAGTACTTC. Translated, it gives CASSQRDYSYEQYF.

This clone is medium-sized in the sample. V is TRBV9 and J is TRBJ2-5; 8 bases line up with TRBD1. The CDR3 runs 15 residues. Germline V gives CDR1 SGDLS, CDR2 YYNGEE. V lost 4 bases to trimming and J lost 5 bases; unmatched junction nucleotides: 10. The CDR3 DNA reads as TGTGCCAGCAGCAGCGGACAGGGCGGCTGGGAGACCCAGTACTTC. Protein product: CASSSGQGGWETQYF.

This clone has a single count. The V gene is TRBV7-6, the J gene TRBJ2-7; tentative D call: TRBD1 (6 bases). Germline CDR1 and CDR2: SGHVS and FNYEAQ. The CDR3 loop spans 12 amino acids. The germline V and J ends were trimmed by 0 bases and 7 bases, with 7 bases remaining between them. CDR3 sequence: CASSLAQGEQYF. CDR3 nucleotides: TGTGCCAGCAGCTTAGCGCAGGGGGAGCAGTACTTC. The variable domain in full, with the rest retrieved from reference TRBV7-6 and TRBJ2-7, is GAGVSQSPRYKVTKRGQDVALRCDPISGHVSLYWYRQALGQGPEFLTYFNYEAQQDKSGLPNDRFSAERPEGSISTLTIQRTEQRDSAMYRCASSLAQGEQYFGPGTRLTVT.

The V call is TRBV12-3 or TRBV12-4, the J call TRBJ1-4, with a possible D match to TRBD1 (5 bases). V dropped 6 bases and J dropped 17 bases, with 16 bases sitting between them. This CDR3 spans 11 amino acids. CDR3 residues: CASSLGGGVFF. The CDR3 region has the DNA TGTGCCAGCAGCCTGGGGGGAGGGGTCTTTTTT.

The V gene is TRBV28, the J gene TRBJ1-1; D perhaps matches TRBD1 (5 bases). V was clipped by 5 bases and J by 3 bases, with 22 bases between them. This CDR3 comprises 17 residues. Germline V gene lookup returns CDR1 MDHEN and CDR2 SYDVKM. The CDR3 is CASSPTIIGGSDTEAFF. Here the CDR3 DNA reads TGTGCCAGCAGTCCTACCATTATCGGGGGTTCGGACACTGAAGCTTTCTTT.

The chain couples TRBV18 to TRBJ2-1; 7 bases map to TRBD2. CDR3 length: 13 amino acids. V lost 6 bases to trimming and J lost 9 bases; unmatched junction nucleotides: 8. Germline CDR1 is KGHSH and CDR2 is LQKENI. This CDR3 is CASSPTSEGEQFF. CDR3 bases: TGTGCCAGCTCGCCCACTAGCGAGGGTGAGCAGTTCTTC. Full variable domain (rest looked up from reference TRBV18 and TRBJ2-1): NAGVMQNPRHLVRRRGQEARLRCSPMKGHSHVYWYRQLPEEGLKFMVYLQKENIIDESGMPKERFSAEFPKEGPSILRIQQVVRGDSAAYFCASSPTSEGEQFFGPGTRLTVL.

The chain couples TRBV18 to TRBJ2-1; possible D gene TRBD2, 5 bases. The germline V gene has CDR1 KGHSH and CDR2 LQKENI. V dropped 5 bases and J dropped 9 bases, with 8 bases sitting between them. This CDR3 contains 11 residues. For the CDR3, the DNA is TGTGCCAGCTCAGGGAGTTTTGAGCAGTTCTTC. This sequence encodes CASSGSFEQFF.

The chain recombines TRBV27 with TRBJ2-3, with TRBD2 matching over 7 bases. J lost 5 bases, V lost 3 bases, and 8 bases had no gene match. The germline CDR1 and CDR2 sequences are MNHEY and SMNVEV (reference sequence). The CDR3 sequence is 15 residues long. CDR3 sequence: CASSFGGGRVDTQYF. The CDR3 DNA follows: TGTGCCAGCAGTTTTGGGGGGGGGAGAGTAGATACGCAGTATTTT.

The chain couples TRBV6-5 to TRBJ2-1, with 8 bases lining up with TRBD2. Trimming took 5 bases from V and 6 from J; bases not matched to a gene: 3. In germline, CDR1 is MNHEY, CDR2 SVGAGI. This CDR3 is 13 amino acids long. CDR3 sequence (DNA): TGTGCCAGCAGTAGAGGGACTAGCAATGAGCAGTTCTTC. Its protein product is CASSRGTSNEQFF.

V and J are TRBV7-9 and TRBJ1-1; a possible D gene is TRBD1 (6 bases). The CDR3 totals 14 residues. In germline, CDR1 is SEHNR, CDR2 FQNEAQ (reference sequence). The ends were cut back, 4 bases at V and 0 bases at J, with 9 bases in the middle. The CDR3: CASSWTALNTEAFF. CDR3 bases: TGTGCCAGCAGCTGGACAGCACTGAACACTGAAGCTTTCTTT.

The chain recombines TRBV6-1 with TRBJ1-1; 7 bases map to TRBD1. Germline CDR1 is MNHNS and CDR2 is SASEGT. V shed 3 bases and J 3 bases; nucleotides not matched to a gene: 7. This CDR3 contains 15 residues. CDR3 in amino acids: CASSERTGWYTEAFF. CDR3 nucleotide sequence: TGTGCCAGCAGTGAGAGGACAGGTTGGTACACTGAAGCTTTCTTT.

The chain carries TRBV24-1 and TRBJ2-7; 7 nucleotides align to TRBD1. The V gene's germline CDR1 is KGHDR and CDR2 SFDVKD. V shed 4 bases and J 1 base; nucleotides not matched to a gene: 3. The CDR3 sequence is 14 residues long. CDR3 region: CATSDRDRSYEQYF. For the CDR3, the DNA is TGTGCCACCAGTGACCGGGACAGATCCTACGAGCAGTACTTC.